Shown below are 29 T cell receptor beta chains from a single sample sequenced in a study of blood T cell repertoires in COVID-19. Clones were sequenced by immunoSEQ multiplex PCR, and TCRdb holds only the in-frame ones, with some missing. The sample yields approximately 470,000 clones, roughly 88% seen once. Input material: peripheral blood. These receptors all come from a human donor in a cohort sampled during active COVID-19.

The V and J genes are TRBV30 and TRBJ2-2, with TRBD1 identical over 7 bases. CDR1 is GTSNPN and CDR2 is SVGIG in the germline V gene (reference sequence). This CDR3 has 15 amino acids. V shed 4 bases, J shed 2 bases, and the junction held 7 bases outside the gene matches. CDR3 bases: TGTGCCTGGAAAAAGAAGGGGGCAAACACCGGGGAGCTGTTTTTT. Translating gives CAWKKKGANTGELFF. Drawing the rest from reference TRBV30 and TRBJ2-2, the complete variable domain is SQTIHQWPATLVQPVGSPLSLECTVEGTSNPNLYWYRQAAGRGLQLLFYSVGIGQISSEVPQNLSASRPQDRQFILSSKKLLLSDSGFYLCAWKKKGANTGELFFGEGSRLTVL.

The chain has TRBV27 and TRBJ1-2, with 8 bases that match TRBD1. Germline lookup yields CDR1 MNHEY and CDR2 SMNVEV (reference sequence). The CDR3 has 17 residues. V lost 9 bases to trimming and J lost 4 bases; unmatched junction nucleotides: 19. CDR3 amino acids: CASFDRQGPLRGYGYTF. In nucleotides, the CDR3 is TGTGCCAGTTTCGATCGACAGGGGCCCCTCCGCGGCTATGGCTACACCTTC.

This chain connects TRBV5-8 to TRBJ2-1; D not certain. CDR1 SGHTS and CDR2 YDEGEE come from the germline V gene. Trimming left V 1 base short and J 5 bases short, with 13 bases between. The CDR3 runs to 15 residues. The CDR3 region is CASSLSPVPNNEQFF. CDR3 coding DNA: TGTGCCAGCAGCTTGAGCCCTGTTCCGAACAATGAGCAGTTCTTC.

The chain links TRBV20-1 to TRBJ1-5, with TRBD1 matching 8 bases. This CDR3 contains 16 residues. V was clipped by 3 bases and J by 5 bases; unmatched bases: 12. Germline V lookup: CDR1 DFQATT, CDR2 SNEGSKA (reference sequence). The CDR3 DNA reads TGCAGTGCTAGTAGGGACCGGGACAGGAGAGATCAGCCCCAGCATTTT. It is translated as CSASRDRDRRDQPQHF.

This chain links TRBV5-1 with TRBJ2-1; D might be TRBD2 (5 bases). Trimming took off 2 bases at V and 2 bases at J, with 11 bases between the two ends. Germline loops: CDR1 SGHRS, CDR2 YFSETQ. The length of the CDR3 is 15 residues. This chain's CDR3 is CASSLTGSAYNEQFF. The CDR3, as DNA: TGCGCCAGCAGCTTAACGGGATCCGCCTACAATGAGCAGTTCTTC.

In this sample, this clone turned up a few times. CDR3 bases: TGTGCCAGCAGCTCCTGGCGGTACACCGGGGAGCTGTTTTTT. Translating gives CASSSWRYTGELFF. The gene calls are TRBV7-3 and TRBJ2-2; D is ambiguous. This CDR3 contains 14 residues. Deletions cut 4 bases from V and 3 bases from J, with 9 bases between. In germline, CDR1 is SGHTA, CDR2 FQGTGA.

The V call is TRBV7-3, the J call TRBJ2-6; 9 bases line up with TRBD1. Germline loops: CDR1 SGHTA, CDR2 FQGTGA. The CDR3 totals 19 residues. The V and J ends lost 5 bases and 4 bases, in that order; junction bases with no gene match: 15. The CDR3: CASSVPPGQGVRGANVLTF. In DNA form, the CDR3 reads TGTGCCAGCAGCGTACCGCCGGGACAGGGTGTGAGGGGGGCCAACGTCCTGACTTTC.

The chain uses TRBV3-1 (or the pseudogene TRBV3-2) and TRBJ1-2, with TRBD1 identical over 7 bases. The CDR3 is 14 amino acids. Trimming removed 0 bases from V and 11 bases from J; junction bases left unmatched: 9. The germline V gene encodes CDR1 LGHDT and CDR2 YNNKEL (reference sequence). The CDR3 region is CASSQDRGGRDYTF. The CDR3 bases are TGTGCCAGCAGCCAAGATAGAGGGGGCCGTGATTACACCTTC.

V and J are TRBV28 and TRBJ1-1; D remains unclear. Germline lookup yields CDR1 MDHEN and CDR2 SYDVKM. Trimming removed 3 bases from V and 0 bases from J, with 8 bases in between. The CDR3 loop spans 14 amino acids. CDR3 in DNA: TGTGCCAGCAGTTTTTATCCTATGAACACTGAAGCTTTCTTT. Encoded protein: CASSFYPMNTEAFF. The entire variable domain, with the rest obtained from reference TRBV28 and TRBJ1-1, is as follows: DVKVTQSSRYLVKRTGEKVFLECVQDMDHENMFWYRQDPGLGLRLIYFSYDVKMKEKGDIPEGYSVSREKKERFSLILESASTNQTSMYLCASSFYPMNTEAFFGQGTRLTVV.

CDR3 loop: CASSTQGGGVTEAFF. The CDR3 DNA sequence: TGTGCCAGTAGTACCCAGGGCGGGGGGGTCACTGAAGCTTTCTTT. The chain combines TRBV19 with TRBJ1-1; a possible D gene is TRBD1 (5 bases). Germline V lookup: CDR1 LNHDA, CDR2 SQIVND (reference sequence). This CDR3 spans 15 amino acids. Trimming stripped 4 bases from V and 4 bases from J, with 16 bases between. Based on the CDR3 plus reference TRBV19 and TRBJ1-1, the full variable domain is DGGITQSPKYLFRKEGQNVTLSCEQNLNHDAMYWYRQDPGQGLRLIYYSQIVNDFQKGDIAEGYSVSREKKESFPLTVTSAQKNPTAFYLCASSTQGGGVTEAFFGQGTRLTVV.

The CDR3 reads CASSLGLAAYYEQYF. The DNA for the CDR3 is TGCGCCAGCAGCTTGGGGCTAGCGGCTTACTACGAGCAGTACTTC. The J gene is TRBJ2-7, the V gene TRBV5-1; 7 bases map to TRBD2. V gave up 0 bases and J gave up 3 bases; unmatched junction bases: 6. Germline V gives CDR1 SGHRS, CDR2 YFSETQ. The CDR3 has 15 amino acids. Using reference TRBV5-1 and TRBJ2-7 for the parts outside the CDR3, the full variable domain is KAGVTQTPRYLIKTRGQQVTLSCSPISGHRSVSWYQQTPGQGLQFLFEYFSETQRNKGNFPGRFSGRQFSNSRSEMNVSTLELGDSALYLCASSLGLAAYYEQYFGPGTRLTVT.

This clone was found a few times. V and J are TRBV7-2 and TRBJ2-1, with 8 nucleotides matching TRBD1. The CDR3 loop spans 18 amino acids. The V gene's germline CDR1 is SGHTA and CDR2 FQGNSA. With V trimmed by 7 bases and J by 3 bases, 17 bases remained unmatched. This CDR3 is CASIPGGLGVAVYNEQFF. CDR3 bases: TGTGCCAGCATCCCAGGGGGCCTCGGGGTAGCCGTCTACAATGAGCAGTTCTTC. The full variable domain, completed using reference TRBV7-2 and TRBJ2-1, is GAGVSQSPSNKVTEKGKDVELRCDPISGHTALYWYRQSLGQGLEFLIYFQGNSAPDKSGLPSDRFSAERTGGSVSTLTIQRTQQEDSAVYLCASIPGGLGVAVYNEQFFGPGTRLTVL.

The chain carries TRBV6-5 and TRBJ2-7, with TRBD1 as a possible D gene (5 bases). This CDR3 has 13 amino acids. V was pared by 5 bases and J by 1 base, with 9 bases between. Germline assignment: CDR1 MNHEY and CDR2 SVGAGI. CDR3 bases: TGTGCCAGCAGTCCGACAGTATCCTACGAGCAGTACTTC. Its translation is CASSPTVSYEQYF.

V is TRBV19 and J is TRBJ2-1; the match to TRBD2 covers 7 bases. Germline lookup yields CDR1 LNHDA and CDR2 SQIVND (reference sequence). Trimming at V came to 5 bases and at J to 2 bases, leaving 9 bases not matched to a gene. CDR3 length: 16 amino acids. This CDR3 reads CASSELAGAPYNEQFF. The CDR3 region has the DNA TGTGCCAGTAGTGAGTTAGCGGGTGCGCCCTACAATGAGCAGTTCTTC.

V gene TRBV6-5 combines with J gene TRBJ2-3; possibly TRBD2 for D (5 bases). CDR1 MNHEY and CDR2 SVGAGI come from the germline V gene. V lost 7 bases, J lost 5 bases, and 16 bases lay in between. The CDR3 loop spans 14 amino acids. The CDR3 DNA reads TGTGCCAGCATGACGGTCCTACGGGGAGATACGCAGTATTTT. This encodes CASMTVLRGDTQYF.

The genes are TRBV7-9 and TRBJ2-7, with 8 nucleotides matching TRBD1. The CDR3 covers 14 residues. Germline V CDR1 and CDR2: SEHNR, FQNEAQ (reference sequence). V was clipped by 5 bases and J by 6 bases; unmatched bases: 9. This chain's CDR3 is CASSRGQEDREQYF. The CDR3 DNA sequence: TGTGCCAGCAGCCGGGGACAGGAAGACCGCGAGCAGTACTTC.

The chain employs TRBV18 and TRBJ1-1; 7 positions match TRBD1. V dropped 6 bases and J dropped 3; count of bases not matched to a gene: 10. The CDR3 extends over 15 amino acids. CDR1 and CDR2 (germline): KGHSH, LQKENI. CDR3 region: CASSPERQGDTEAFF. The CDR3 coding sequence is TGTGCCAGCTCCCCCGAAAGACAGGGAGACACTGAAGCTTTCTTT.

This clone was counted a single time. The chain recombines TRBV3-1 (or the pseudogene TRBV3-2) with TRBJ1-2; the match to TRBD1 covers 8 bases. V shed 3 bases, J shed 8 bases, and the junction held 8 bases outside the gene matches. The germline CDR1 and CDR2 sequences are LGHDT and YNNKEL (reference sequence). This CDR3 has 14 amino acids. The CDR3 loop reads CASSHDQGAKGYTF. CDR3 nucleotide sequence: TGTGCCAGCAGCCATGATCAGGGGGCGAAGGGCTACACCTTC.

This chain connects TRBV28 to TRBJ2-1; D gene ambiguous. The V and J ends lost 6 bases and 3 bases respectively, with 15 bases between them. The germline CDR1 and CDR2 sequences are MDHEN and SYDVKM. This CDR3 has 15 residues. CDR3 in DNA: TGTGCCAGCAGGATCGGCGGCTTTTACTACAATGAGCAGTTCTTC. The encoded protein is CASRIGGFYYNEQFF. Together with reference TRBV28 and TRBJ2-1, the CDR3 gives the full variable domain: DVKVTQSSRYLVKRTGEKVFLECVQDMDHENMFWYRQDPGLGLRLIYFSYDVKMKEKGDIPEGYSVSREKKERFSLILESASTNQTSMYLCASRIGGFYYNEQFFGPGTRLTVL.

The gene calls are TRBV5-1 and TRBJ2-5; D remains ambiguous. With 4 bases removed from V and 3 bases from J, the gap between germline ends came to 4 bases. Germline V lookup: CDR1 SGHRS, CDR2 YFSETQ. The length of the CDR3 is 11 residues. Written as DNA, the CDR3 is TGCGCCAGCAGCGACAAAGAGACCCAGTACTTC. Translated: CASSDKETQYF. Drawing the rest from reference TRBV5-1 and TRBJ2-5, the complete variable domain is KAGVTQTPRYLIKTRGQQVTLSCSPISGHRSVSWYQQTPGQGLQFLFEYFSETQRNKGNFPGRFSGRQFSNSRSEMNVSTLELGDSALYLCASSDKETQYFGPGTRLLVL.

This clone was seen once. The chain is built from TRBV5-4 and TRBJ1-3; TRBD1 aligns across 10 bases. V lost 6 bases to trimming and J lost 4 bases; unmatched junction nucleotides: 4. The V gene's germline CDR1 is SGHNT and CDR2 YYREEE (reference sequence). The CDR3 is made up of 14 amino acids. The CDR3 region is CASTDRGQGNTIYF. The CDR3 DNA reads TGTGCCAGCACCGACAGGGGGCAAGGAAACACCATATATTTT.

The J gene is TRBJ1-2, the V gene TRBV28, with D unresolved. The CDR3 sequence is 12 residues long. Trimming removed 7 bases from V and 3 bases from J, with 9 bases in between. From germline, CDR1 is MDHEN and CDR2 SYDVKM. The CDR3 sequence: CASTTDDYGYTF. In nucleotides, the CDR3 is TGTGCCAGCACTACCGATGACTATGGCTACACCTTC.

This chain links TRBV11-2 with TRBJ2-2; 9 bases are shared with TRBD1. The CDR3 consists of 18 residues. Germline CDR1 is SGHAT and CDR2 is FQNNGV. After removal of 0 bases from V and 1 base from J, the junction contained 6 bases not matched to a gene. In DNA form, the CDR3 reads TGTGCCAGCAGCTTAGATAACAGGGGGCTCTTGAACACCGGGGAGCTGTTTTTT. Translated: CASSLDNRGLLNTGELFF.

The chain is built from TRBV7-2 and TRBJ2-5; TRBD1 agrees at 8 bases. CDR1 is SGHTA and CDR2 is FQGNSA in the germline V gene. Trimming at V came to 1 base and at J to 2 bases, leaving 3 bases not matched to a gene. This CDR3 comprises 15 residues. The CDR3 loop is CASSLGTGPQETQYF. The CDR3 region has the DNA TGTGCCAGCAGCTTAGGGACAGGGCCACAAGAGACCCAGTACTTC.

J is TRBJ1-2 and V is TRBV23-1; unclear D gene. TRBV23-1 is reported as an ORF; its role is uncertain. There are 16 residues in the CDR3. Trimming left V 0 bases short and J 3 bases short, with 14 bases between. The CDR3 loop reads CASSQSERAGDYGYTF. In DNA form, the CDR3 reads TGCGCCAGCAGTCAATCGGAGCGGGCGGGCGACTATGGCTACACCTTC.

V is TRBV19 and J is TRBJ1-2, with 7 nucleotides matching TRBD1. The CDR3 spans 15 residues. Trimming took 7 bases from V and 1 from J; bases not matched to a gene: 9. Germline CDR1 is LNHDA and CDR2 is SQIVND (reference sequence). The DNA for the CDR3 is TGTGCCAGTATTCCGCTGGGACAGAGTAACTATGGCTACACCTTC. Residues: CASIPLGQSNYGYTF. Filled out from reference TRBV19 and TRBJ1-2, the complete variable domain reads DGGITQSPKYLFRKEGQNVTLSCEQNLNHDAMYWYRQDPGQGLRLIYYSQIVNDFQKGDIAEGYSVSREKKESFPLTVTSAQKNPTAFYLCASIPLGQSNYGYTFGSGTRLTVV.

The chain is built from TRBV27 and TRBJ1-5; D remains unclear. The V gene lost 5 bases and the J gene lost 13 bases, with 18 bases spanning the gap. This CDR3 has 13 residues. The germline gives CDR1 MNHEY, CDR2 SMNVEV (reference sequence). CDR3 residues: CASSPGRVGVQHF. DNA of the CDR3: TGTGCCAGCAGTCCCGGGAGGGTCGGGGTTCAGCATTTT.

The chain is built from TRBV20-1 and TRBJ2-5; a weak D match, TRBD1 (6 bases). Germline CDR1 DFQATT, CDR2 SNEGSKA (reference sequence). This CDR3 spans 12 amino acids. V was shortened by 3 bases and J by 3 bases, with 8 bases between the two germline ends. In DNA, the CDR3 is TGCAGTGCTAGTCACAGGGAAGAGACCCAGTACTTC. Residues: CSASHREETQYF.

The V gene is TRBV5-4, the J gene TRBJ2-2; 8 positions match TRBD1. CDR3 length: 16 residues. Trimming cost V 0 bases and J 5 bases; bases outside gene matches: 6. Per the germline V gene, CDR1 is SGHNT and CDR2 is YYREEE (reference sequence). CDR3 nucleotides: TGTGCCAGCAGCTTGGCCCAGGGGGCGGGGACCGGGGAGCTGTTTTTT. Residues: CASSLAQGAGTGELFF. Complete variable domain (other parts from reference TRBV5-4 and TRBJ2-2): ETGVTQSPTHLIKTRGQQVTLRCSSQSGHNTVSWYQQALGQGPQFIFQYYREEENGRGNFPPRFSGLQFPNYSSELNVNALELDDSALYLCASSLAQGAGTGELFFGEGSRLTVL.